This T cell receptor beta chain was identified in a study of blood T cells in healthy people across ages. Study-wide results and caveats: Comparison with aged donors showed that long-lived donors had more naive CD4+ cells and higher diversity.

PBMCs, at least 6 million per sample, were isolated. Remarks on this clonotype: Its antigen is not identified. Because it lacks the conserved phenylalanine or tryptophan at the end, this CDR3 is likely a read error. Because the CDR3's place on the DNA is in doubt, the DNA is left out and the CDR3 is given as listed by TCRdb.

A second PCR, run for about 7 to 12 cycles, used a sample-barcoded 5' primer plus a J-beta primer mix. Sequencing yielded, for each sample, at least 3 million paired-end reads carrying CDR3. TCRdb reanalysed the 5' RACE reads using MiXCR and keeps one entry per CDR3 protein. The data hold approximately 730,000 distinct CDR3 sequences, with 40% to 45% observed a single time. From its first to its last residue, the CDR3 has 13 amino acids. Per germline, CDR1 LNHNV and CDR2 YYDKDF (reference sequence). Specimen: blood. The clonotype was recovered from an older woman in good health. The J gene is TRBJ2-3, the V gene TRBV15; no DNA check was done on the table's D call, TRBD2. CDR3 loop: CATNRNRLDTQWI.